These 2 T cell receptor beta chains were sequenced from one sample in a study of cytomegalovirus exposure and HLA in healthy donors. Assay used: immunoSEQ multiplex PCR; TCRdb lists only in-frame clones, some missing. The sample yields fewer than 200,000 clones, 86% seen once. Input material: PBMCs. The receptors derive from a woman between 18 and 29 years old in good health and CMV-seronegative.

The CDR3 is CASSPYSGQIYGYTF. CDR3 nucleotides: TGTGCCAGCTCACCATATTCGGGACAGATCTATGGCTACACCTTC. The rearrangement joins TRBV18 to TRBJ1-2, with 7 bases lining up with TRBD1. Trimming at V came to 2 bases and at J to 4 bases, leaving 7 bases not matched to a gene. CDR1 and CDR2 from the germline V gene are KGHSH and LQKENI. The length of the CDR3 is 15 residues.

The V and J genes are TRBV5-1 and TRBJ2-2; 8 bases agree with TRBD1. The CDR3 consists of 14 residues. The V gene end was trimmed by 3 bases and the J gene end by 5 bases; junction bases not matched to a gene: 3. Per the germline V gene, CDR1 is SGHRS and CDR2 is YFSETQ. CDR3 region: CASSSGQETGELFF. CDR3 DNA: TGCGCCAGCAGCTCGGGACAGGAAACCGGGGAGCTGTTTTTT.